Below, 3 T cell receptor beta chains from the same sample are listed, as sequenced in a study of molecular identifiers for immune sequencing clone quantification. A single record per CDR3 protein comes from TCRdb applying MiXCR to the PCR reads. The sample includes tens of thousands of distinct CDR3 sequences, 21% of them seen just once. The sequenced sample consisted of naive CD8+ T cells from blood, with Jurkat cell RNA spiked in. As for subset: FACS-sorted CD8+CD4-CCR7+CD45RA+ naive T cells. These receptors came from a human donor in good health. Some libraries in this study had Jurkat cell RNA spiked in.

This clonotype was detected once. This may come from a read error, since a much larger clone is one base off. The chain combines TRBV28 with TRBJ1-1, with TRBD1 matching 9 bases. The CDR3 contains 15 residues. Germline CDR1 and CDR2: MDHEN and SYDVKM. The CDR3 DNA follows: TGTGCCAGCAGTTTCCGCGGGACAGGGCACACTGGAGCTTTCTTT. It specifies CASSFRGTGHTGAFF.

This clonotype has ten or more counts. V and J are TRBV29-1 and TRBJ1-2, with a weak D call TRBD1 (5 bases). The CDR3 sequence is 14 residues long. Trimming stripped 4 bases from V and 6 bases from J, with 18 bases between. Germline V lookup: CDR1 SQVTM, CDR2 ANQGSEA. The chain's CDR3 is CSVVFPGNANGYTF. CDR3 nucleotides: TGCAGCGTTGTTTTTCCAGGGAATGCTAATGGCTACACCTTC.

This clonotype has more than one count but fewer than ten. This may arise from a read error, as a much more abundant clone is one base away. In this CDR3 the conserved last residue, phenylalanine or tryptophan, is missing, so a read error is likely. The rearrangement links TRBV9 to TRBJ2-4; D is perhaps TRBD2 (6 bases). Trimming pared 0 bases from V and 4 bases from J, leaving 11 bases between. Looked up from germline, CDR1 is SGDLS and CDR2 is YYNGEE. This CDR3 spans 15 amino acids. The CDR3 bases are TGTGCCAGCAGCGTAGGGACTAACCCAAAAAACATTCAGTACTCC. This encodes CASSVGTNPKNIQYS.